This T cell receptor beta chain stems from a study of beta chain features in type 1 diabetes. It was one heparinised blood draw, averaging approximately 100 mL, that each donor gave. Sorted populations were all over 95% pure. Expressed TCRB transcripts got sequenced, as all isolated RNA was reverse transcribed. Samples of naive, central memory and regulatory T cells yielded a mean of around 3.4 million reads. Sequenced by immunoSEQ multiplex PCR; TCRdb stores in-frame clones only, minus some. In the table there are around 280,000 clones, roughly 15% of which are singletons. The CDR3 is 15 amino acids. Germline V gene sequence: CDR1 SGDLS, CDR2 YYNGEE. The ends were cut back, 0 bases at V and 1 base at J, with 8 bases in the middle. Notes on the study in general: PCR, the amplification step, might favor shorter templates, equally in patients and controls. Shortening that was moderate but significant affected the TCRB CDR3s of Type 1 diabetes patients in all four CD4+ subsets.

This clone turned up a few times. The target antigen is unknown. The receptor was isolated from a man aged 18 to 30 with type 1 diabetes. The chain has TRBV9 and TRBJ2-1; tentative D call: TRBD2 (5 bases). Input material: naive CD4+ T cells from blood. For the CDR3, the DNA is TGTGCCAGCAGCGTAGAGGGAGCGTCCTACAATGAGCAGTTCTTC. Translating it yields CASSVEGASYNEQFF.